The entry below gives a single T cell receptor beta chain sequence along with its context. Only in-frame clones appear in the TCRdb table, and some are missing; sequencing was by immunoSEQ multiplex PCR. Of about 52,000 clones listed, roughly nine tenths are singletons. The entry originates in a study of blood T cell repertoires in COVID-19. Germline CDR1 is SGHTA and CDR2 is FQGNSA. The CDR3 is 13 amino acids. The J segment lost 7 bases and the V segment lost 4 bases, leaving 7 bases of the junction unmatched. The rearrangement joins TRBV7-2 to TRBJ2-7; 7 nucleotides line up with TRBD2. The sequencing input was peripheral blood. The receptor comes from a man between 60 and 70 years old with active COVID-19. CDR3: CASSSSNGREQYF. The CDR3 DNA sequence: TGTGCCAGCAGCTCCTCAAACGGGAGGGAGCAGTACTTC.